The entry below describes one T cell receptor beta chain. Antigen specificity is unknown. This entry belongs to a study of shared clonotypes between healthy human individuals. Study results and limitations: A few donors showed sharing of around 5.3% of naive CD4 clonotypes. Inspection by rarefaction showed sorted-subset sequencing to be incomplete despite large depth.

Produced via immunoSEQ multiplex PCR; TCRdb's table is partial and in-frame only. Of a few million clones listed, roughly 95% were seen once; the top ten hold around 0.13%. This CDR3 comprises 15 residues. Deletions cut 5 bases from V and 8 bases from J, with 19 bases between. Germline-derived CDR1 and CDR2 are SEHNR and FQNEAQ (reference sequence). Donors comprised healthy HIV-negative adults lacking recent acute infections or vaccinations. Donors were Caucasian adults residing in Nashville, Tennessee, USA. Sequencing was carried out using naive CD4+ T cells sorted from blood. Described subset: CD45RA+ positively selected. The TCR was taken from a man aged 18 to 29 in good health. The chain recombines TRBV7-9 with TRBJ2-1; D not certain. CDR3 DNA: TGTGCCAGCAGCCTCTCTGGCGGCACTAAATATGAGCAGTTCTTC. Translation gives CASSLSGGTKYEQFF.